These 23 T cell receptor beta chains were sequenced from one sample in a study of identical twins. TCRdb ran MiXCR on the 5' RACE reads and lists one entry per CDR3 protein. The table shows hundreds of thousands of distinct CDR3 sequences, with roughly an eighth occurring only once. These data also formed part of another study, on yellow fever vaccine responses in identical twins.

Sample: PBMCs. These receptors were taken from a woman between 18 and 29 years old in good health.

This clonotype was counted ten times or more. The chain carries TRBV9 and TRBJ2-7; 7 bases are shared with TRBD2. CDR1 and CDR2 from the germline V gene are SGDLS and YYNGEE. The CDR3 extends over 16 amino acids. The V and J ends lost 0 bases and 1 base, in that order; junction bases with no gene match: 7. This chain's CDR3 is CASSVDEGGRSYEQYF. CDR3 bases: TGTGCCAGCAGCGTAGACGAGGGAGGGAGGTCCTACGAGCAGTACTTC.

V is TRBV4-1 and J is TRBJ1-5; a weak D match, TRBD1 (5 bases). Trimming shortened V by 2 bases and J by 7 bases, and 12 bases separated the two germline ends. The CDR3 spans 14 residues. Germline CDR1 is MGHRA and CDR2 is YSYEKL. In DNA, the CDR3 is TGCGCCAGCAGCCAACTTATTGGGGGACAGCCCCAGCATTTT. The encoded protein is CASSQLIGGQPQHF.

This clonotype was counted only a few times. V gene TRBV12-3 or TRBV12-4 combines with J gene TRBJ2-5; 11 bases are a match to TRBD1. This CDR3 region has 16 residues. V dropped 5 bases and J dropped 2; count of bases not matched to a gene: 7. This CDR3 reads CASSNPGTGGQETQYF. CDR3 in DNA: TGTGCCAGCAGTAACCCTGGGACAGGGGGGCAAGAGACCCAGTACTTC.

This clonotype was counted ten times or more. The J gene is TRBJ2-3, the V gene TRBV6-4; D uncertain. V lost 0 bases to trimming and J lost 2 bases, with 3 bases between them. Germline CDR1 and CDR2: MRHNA and SNTAGT. The CDR3 consists of 13 residues. In DNA form, the CDR3 reads TGTGCCAGCAGTGACTCTACCACAGATACGCAGTATTTT. Translated, it gives CASSDSTTDTQYF.

In its sample, this clonotype was seen a few times. The chain recombines TRBV7-7 with TRBJ2-1; 15 bases are a match to TRBD2. The CDR3 consists of 17 residues. J lost 6 bases, V lost 5 bases, and 8 bases had no gene match. Germline CDR1 and CDR2: SSHAT and FNYEAQ (reference sequence). As DNA, the CDR3 is TGTGCCAGCAGCAGGACTAGCGGGGGGGCGGGAGTCAATGAGCAGTTCTTC. This gives the protein CASSRTSGGAGVNEQFF.

This clonotype appeared many times. This chain uses TRBV7-9 with TRBJ1-2; tentatively, D is TRBD1 (5 bases). Germline values: CDR1 SEHNR, CDR2 FQNEAQ (reference sequence). This CDR3 has 14 amino acids. The V end was cut by 4 bases, the J end by 4 bases, with 13 bases between. In DNA, the CDR3 is TGTGCCAGCAGCTCAACAGGATTGGGCTATGGCTACACCTTC. Encoded protein: CASSSTGLGYGYTF.

This clonotype was seen ten or more times. As DNA, the CDR3 is TGTGCCATAAAAACAGGCCTTGAGAACGAGCAGTACTTC. Translated: CAIKTGLENEQYF. The chain is built from TRBV10-3 and TRBJ2-7; a weak D match, TRBD1 (5 bases). Deletions cut 9 bases from V and 5 bases from J, with 17 bases between. This CDR3 region has 13 residues. CDR1 ENHRY and CDR2 SYGVKD come from the germline V gene.

The table lists this clonotype with many counts. The V gene is TRBV7-6, the J gene TRBJ1-5, with TRBD1 identical over 7 bases. The V segment lost 5 bases and the J segment 6 bases; nucleotides outside the gene matches: 13. The CDR3 is 16 amino acids. The V gene's germline CDR1 is SGHVS and CDR2 FNYEAQ. The CDR3 spells CASSKDWGQLFQPQHF. The CDR3, as DNA: TGTGCCAGCAGCAAGGATTGGGGACAGCTCTTTCAGCCCCAGCATTTT. The complete variable domain, with remaining parts taken from reference TRBV7-6 and TRBJ1-5, reads GAGVSQSPRYKVTKRGQDVALRCDPISGHVSLYWYRQALGQGPEFLTYFNYEAQQDKSGLPNDRFSAERPEGSISTLTIQRTEQRDSAMYRCASSKDWGQLFQPQHFGDGTRLSIL.

This clonotype was counted only a few times. V gene TRBV9 combines with J gene TRBJ2-3; no definite D call. CDR3 length: 16 residues. The germline V gene encodes CDR1 SGDLS and CDR2 YYNGEE. The ends were cut back, 0 bases at V and 0 bases at J, with 11 bases in the middle. The CDR3: CASSVGAAESTDTQYF. In DNA form, the CDR3 reads TGTGCCAGCAGCGTAGGGGCGGCGGAAAGCACAGATACGCAGTATTTT. The whole variable domain, filled in from reference TRBV9 and TRBJ2-3, reads DSGVTQTPKHLITATGQRVTLRCSPRSGDLSVYWYQQSLDQGLQFLIQYYNGEERAKGNILERFSAQQFPDLHSELNLSSLELGDSALYFCASSVGAAESTDTQYFGPGTRLTVL.

This clonotype has a handful of counts. The V and J genes are TRBV6-1 and TRBJ2-7; TRBD1 aligns across 9 bases. J lost 5 bases, V lost 7 bases, and 9 bases had no gene match. The V gene's germline CDR1 is MNHNS and CDR2 SASEGT. CDR3 length: 14 residues. CDR3 bases: TGTGCCAGCATGGAGGGACAGGGTCTCAACGAGCAGTACGTC. Its translation: CASMEGQGLNEQYV.

This chain uses TRBV5-6 with TRBJ2-1; D is ambiguous. V lost 4 bases, J lost 0 bases, and 11 bases lay in between. The CDR3 loop spans 15 amino acids. In germline, CDR1 is SGHDT, CDR2 YYEEEE. CDR3 DNA: TGTGCCAGCAGCCTAGGCCCTTTCTCCTACAATGAGCAGTTCTTC. Its protein is CASSLGPFSYNEQFF.

This clonotype was recorded a few times. The gene calls are TRBV29-1 and TRBJ2-3; no clear D. The CDR3 has 13 residues. V shed 1 base and J shed 2 bases, with 7 bases lying between them. In germline, CDR1 is SQVTM, CDR2 ANQGSEA. CDR3 protein: CSVEVQFTDTQYF. CDR3 DNA sequence: TGCAGCGTTGAAGTACAGTTCACAGATACGCAGTATTTT.

This clonotype was observed a handful of times. The chain combines TRBV28 with TRBJ2-7; 12 nucleotides agree with TRBD1. Germline CDR1 is MDHEN and CDR2 is SYDVKM. CDR3 length equals 14 residues. J gave up 5 bases and V 6 bases, and 5 bases lay outside the gene matches. The CDR3 coding sequence is TGTGCCAGCAGCTTGGGACAGGGGGCCCACGAGCAGTACTTC. Its translation is CASSLGQGAHEQYF.

The V and J genes are TRBV20-1 and TRBJ2-5; D not certain. Trimming pared 3 bases from V and 5 bases from J, leaving 13 bases between. The CDR3 length is 13 residues. The germline gives CDR1 DFQATT, CDR2 SNEGSKA (reference sequence). The CDR3 bases are TGCAGTGCTAGGGTCCCCGAGAGTGAGACCCAGTACTTC. Residues: CSARVPESETQYF.

To note about this clonotype: An end of the junction differs from the germline gene, which may be a read error. The chain is built from TRBV3-1 and TRBJ2-1; 10 bases agree with TRBD2. CDR3 length: 17 amino acids. Germline values: CDR1 LGHDT, CDR2 YNNKEL (reference sequence). The CDR3 loop reads CASTQDTSGASYNEQFF. CDR3 bases: TGTGCCAGCACCCAAGATACTAGCGGGGCCTCCTACAATGAGCAGTTCTTC.

This clonotype has just a few counts. The genes are TRBV7-9 and TRBJ1-1; TRBD1 matches at 10 bases. This CDR3 spans 14 amino acids. J gave up 3 bases and V 6 bases, and 4 bases lay outside the gene matches. CDR1 is SEHNR, CDR2 FQNEAQ, per germline (reference sequence). The CDR3 DNA follows: TGTGCCAGCAGAGGGACAGGGGTGGACACTGAAGCTTTCTTT. Translated: CASRGTGVDTEAFF.

V gene TRBV20-1 combines with J gene TRBJ1-2; 8 nucleotides align to TRBD1. With 6 bases clipped from V and 6 bases from J, the junction kept 3 bases outside the gene matches. The germline V gene has CDR1 DFQATT and CDR2 SNEGSKA (reference sequence). CDR3 length: 11 residues. CDR3 region: CSAKQGDGYTF. CDR3 DNA: TGCAGTGCAAAACAGGGGGATGGCTACACCTTC.

The chain links TRBV13 to TRBJ2-1; no reliable D call. The V gene's germline CDR1 is PRHDT and CDR2 FYEKMQ (reference sequence). The length of the CDR3 is 16 residues. V shed 3 bases and J shed 9 bases, with 21 bases lying between them. As DNA, the CDR3 is TGTGCCAGCAGCTTTCGGGTCGAACAGCGTTCTGGTGAGCAGTTCTTC. Translation: CASSFRVEQRSGEQFF.

This clonotype was counted between two and nine times. The V gene is TRBV10-2, the J gene TRBJ1-6; D is perhaps TRBD1 (5 bases). This CDR3 region has 14 residues. Trimming pared 4 bases from V and 9 bases from J, leaving 13 bases between. Germline V gene lookup returns CDR1 WSHSY and CDR2 SAAADI. CDR3 coding DNA: TGCGCCAGCAGTGCAAACCGACAGACTTCACCCCTCCACTTT. Translation: CASSANRQTSPLHF.

In this sample, this clonotype turned up a few times. The rearrangement uses TRBV20-1 and TRBJ2-3, with a weak D call TRBD2 (6 bases). Trimming removed 3 bases at V and 3 bases at J, with 16 bases between. The CDR3 length is 15 residues. Germline V gene data show CDR1 as DFQATT and CDR2 as SNEGSKA (reference sequence). CDR3 bases: TGCAGTGCTAGGCCCGGGGGTGCTGGTACAGATACGCAGTATTTT. Amino acid sequence: CSARPGGAGTDTQYF.

The rearrangement uses TRBV6-5 and TRBJ2-5; a weak D match, TRBD2 (5 bases). CDR1 and CDR2 (germline): MNHEY, SVGAGI. The CDR3 is made up of 12 amino acids. Deletions cut 5 bases from V and 9 bases from J, with 13 bases between. The CDR3 DNA follows: TGTGCCAGCAGTCCTCGGGGTAGGGCCCAGTACTTC. As protein: CASSPRGRAQYF.

The chain combines TRBV20-1 with TRBJ2-7, with TRBD1 as a possible D gene (5 bases). The V end was cut by 5 bases, the J end by 2 bases, with 13 bases between. This CDR3 region has 13 residues. CDR1 DFQATT and CDR2 SNEGSKA come from the germline V gene (reference sequence). The CDR3, as DNA: TGCAGTGCTCGACAGATTTACACCTACGAGCAGTACTTC. Amino acids: CSARQIYTYEQYF.

This clonotype has more than one count but fewer than ten. V and J are TRBV6-1 and TRBJ2-5; tentatively, D is TRBD1 (6 bases). The V gene's germline CDR1 is MNHNS and CDR2 SASEGT. The length of the CDR3 is 14 residues. V was clipped by 8 bases and J by 2 bases, with 15 bases between them. CDR3 nucleotides: TGTGCCAGCCAGGGGCCACGTACTCAAGAGACCCAGTACTTC. As protein: CASQGPRTQETQYF.